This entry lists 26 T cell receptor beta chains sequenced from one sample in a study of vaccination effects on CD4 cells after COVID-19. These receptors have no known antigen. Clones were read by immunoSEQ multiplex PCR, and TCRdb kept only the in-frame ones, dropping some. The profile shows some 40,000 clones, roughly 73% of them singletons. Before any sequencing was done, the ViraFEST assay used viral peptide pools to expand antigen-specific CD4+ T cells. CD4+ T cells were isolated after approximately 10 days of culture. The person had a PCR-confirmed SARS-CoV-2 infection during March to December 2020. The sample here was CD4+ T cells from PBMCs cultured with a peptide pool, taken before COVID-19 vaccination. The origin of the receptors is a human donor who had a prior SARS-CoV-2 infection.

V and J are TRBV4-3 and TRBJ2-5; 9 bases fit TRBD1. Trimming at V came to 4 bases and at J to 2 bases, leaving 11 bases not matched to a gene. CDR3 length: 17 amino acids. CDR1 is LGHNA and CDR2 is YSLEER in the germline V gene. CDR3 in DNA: TGCGCCAGCAGCCTACAGGCTAGGACAGGGGCTCAAGAGACCCAGTACTTC. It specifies CASSLQARTGAQETQYF.

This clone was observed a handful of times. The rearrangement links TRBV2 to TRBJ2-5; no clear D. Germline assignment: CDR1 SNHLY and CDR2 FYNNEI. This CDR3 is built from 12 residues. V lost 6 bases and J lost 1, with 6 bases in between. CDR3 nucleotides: TGTGCCAGCAGCACACTCCAAGAGACCCAGTACTTC. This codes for CASSTLQETQYF.

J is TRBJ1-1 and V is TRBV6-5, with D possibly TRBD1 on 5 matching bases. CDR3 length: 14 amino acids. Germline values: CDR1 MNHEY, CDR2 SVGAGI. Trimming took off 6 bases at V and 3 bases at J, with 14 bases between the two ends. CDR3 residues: CASRGPSAHTEAFF. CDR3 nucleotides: TGTGCCAGCAGGGGGCCTTCAGCGCACACTGAAGCTTTCTTT.

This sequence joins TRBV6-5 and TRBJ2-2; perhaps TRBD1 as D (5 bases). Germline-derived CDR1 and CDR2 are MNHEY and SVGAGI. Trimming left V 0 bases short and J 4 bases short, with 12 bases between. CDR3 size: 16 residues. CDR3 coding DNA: TGTGCCAGCAGTTACTCGGGTAGGGGTGGCACCGGGGAGCTGTTTTTT. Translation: CASSYSGRGGTGELFF.

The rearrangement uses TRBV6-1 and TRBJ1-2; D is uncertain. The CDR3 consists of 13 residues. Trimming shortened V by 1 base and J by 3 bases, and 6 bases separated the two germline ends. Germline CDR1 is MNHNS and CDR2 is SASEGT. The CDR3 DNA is TGTGCCAGCAGTGAAGGGTCAGACTATGGCTACACCTTC. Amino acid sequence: CASSEGSDYGYTF.

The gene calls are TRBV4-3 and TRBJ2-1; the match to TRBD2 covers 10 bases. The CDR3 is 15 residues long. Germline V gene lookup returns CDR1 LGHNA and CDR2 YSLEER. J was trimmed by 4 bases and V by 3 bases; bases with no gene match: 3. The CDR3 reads CASSQSSGSYNEQFF. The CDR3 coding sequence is TGCGCCAGCAGCCAGTCTAGCGGGAGTTACAATGAGCAGTTCTTC.

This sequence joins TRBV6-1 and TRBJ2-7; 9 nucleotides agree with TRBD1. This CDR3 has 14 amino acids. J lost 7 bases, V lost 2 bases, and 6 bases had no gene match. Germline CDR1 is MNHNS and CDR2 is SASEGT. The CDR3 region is CASSEHRGPREQYF. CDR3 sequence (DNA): TGTGCCAGCAGTGAACACAGGGGGCCTCGAGAGCAGTACTTC.

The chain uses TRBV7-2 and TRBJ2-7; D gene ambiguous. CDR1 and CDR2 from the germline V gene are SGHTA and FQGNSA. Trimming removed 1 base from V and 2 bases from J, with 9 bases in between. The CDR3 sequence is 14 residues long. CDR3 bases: TGTGCCAGCAGCTTAGTACGGGCAACCTACGAGCAGTACTTC. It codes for CASSLVRATYEQYF.

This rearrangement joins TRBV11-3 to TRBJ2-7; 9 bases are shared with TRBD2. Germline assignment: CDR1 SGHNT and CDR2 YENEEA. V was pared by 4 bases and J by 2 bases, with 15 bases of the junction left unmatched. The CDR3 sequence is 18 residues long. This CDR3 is CASSSLGSPGLAPYEQYF. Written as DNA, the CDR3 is TGTGCCAGCAGCTCTCTTGGATCACCGGGACTAGCACCCTACGAGCAGTACTTC.

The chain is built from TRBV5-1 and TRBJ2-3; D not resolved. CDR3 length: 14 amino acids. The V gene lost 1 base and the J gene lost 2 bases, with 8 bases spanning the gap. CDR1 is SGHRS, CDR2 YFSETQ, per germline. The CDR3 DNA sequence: TGCGCCAGCAGCTTGCTCAACCCCACAGATACGCAGTATTTT. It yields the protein CASSLLNPTDTQYF.

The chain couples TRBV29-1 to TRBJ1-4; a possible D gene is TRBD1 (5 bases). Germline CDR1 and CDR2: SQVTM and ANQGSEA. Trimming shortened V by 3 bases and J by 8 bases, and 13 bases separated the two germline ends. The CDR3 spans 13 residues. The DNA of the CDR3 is TGCAGCGTTGAGAGGCAGGGAGGAGAAAAACTGTTTTTT. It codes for CSVERQGGEKLFF.

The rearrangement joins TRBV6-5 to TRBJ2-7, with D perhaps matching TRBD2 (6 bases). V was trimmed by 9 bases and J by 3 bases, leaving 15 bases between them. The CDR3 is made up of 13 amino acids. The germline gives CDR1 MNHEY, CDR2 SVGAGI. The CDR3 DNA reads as TGTGCCAGTACCATAGCGGCGGACTACGAGCAGTACTTC. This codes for CASTIAADYEQYF.

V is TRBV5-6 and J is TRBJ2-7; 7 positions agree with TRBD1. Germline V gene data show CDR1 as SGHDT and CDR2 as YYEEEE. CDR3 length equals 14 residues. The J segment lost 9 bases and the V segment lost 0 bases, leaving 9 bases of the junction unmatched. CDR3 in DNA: TGTGCCAGCAGCTTGGTATCGGCCAGGGGGATGCAGTACTTC. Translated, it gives CASSLVSARGMQYF.

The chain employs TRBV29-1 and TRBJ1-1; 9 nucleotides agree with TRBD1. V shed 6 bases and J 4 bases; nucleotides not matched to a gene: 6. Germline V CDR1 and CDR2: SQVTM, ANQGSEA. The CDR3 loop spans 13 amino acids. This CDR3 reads CSVADRGFTEAFF. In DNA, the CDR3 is TGCAGCGTCGCGGACAGGGGTTTCACTGAAGCTTTCTTT.

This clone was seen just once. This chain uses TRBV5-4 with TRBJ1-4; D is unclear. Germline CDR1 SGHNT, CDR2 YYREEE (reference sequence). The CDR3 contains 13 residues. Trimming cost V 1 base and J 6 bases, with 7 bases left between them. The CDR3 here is CASSLWPDEKLFF. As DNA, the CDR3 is TGTGCCAGCAGCTTGTGGCCTGATGAAAAACTGTTTTTT.

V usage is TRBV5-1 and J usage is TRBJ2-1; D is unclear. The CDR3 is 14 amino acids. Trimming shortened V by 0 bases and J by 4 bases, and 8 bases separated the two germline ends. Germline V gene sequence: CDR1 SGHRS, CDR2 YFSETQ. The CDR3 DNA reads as TGCGCCAGCAGCTTGGCCTACGGATACAATGAGCAGTTCTTC. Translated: CASSLAYGYNEQFF.

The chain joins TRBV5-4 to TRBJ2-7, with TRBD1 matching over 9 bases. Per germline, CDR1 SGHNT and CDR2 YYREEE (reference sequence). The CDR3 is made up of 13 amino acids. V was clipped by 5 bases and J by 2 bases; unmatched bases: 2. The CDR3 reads CASRDRGTYEQYF. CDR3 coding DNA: TGTGCCAGCAGGGACAGGGGCACCTACGAGCAGTACTTC.

Here the CDR3 reads CAISEDNTSYNEQFF. The CDR3 DNA is TGTGCCATCAGTGAGGACAATACCTCCTACAATGAGCAGTTCTTC. V is TRBV10-3 and J is TRBJ2-1; D call uncertain. Trimming took off 2 bases at V and 0 bases at J, with 8 bases between the two ends. Germline values: CDR1 ENHRY, CDR2 SYGVKD. This CDR3 comprises 15 residues.

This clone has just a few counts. The CDR3 loop reads CASSPLRATGIYEQYF. Written as DNA, the CDR3 is TGTGCCAGCAGCCCCCTCCGGGCCACGGGGATCTACGAGCAGTACTTC. This chain joins TRBV6-2 or TRBV6-3 and TRBJ2-7; TRBD2 might be the D (5 bases). Trimming removed 6 bases from V and 3 bases from J, with 21 bases in between. The CDR3 is 16 amino acids. Germline V lookup: CDR1 MNHEY, CDR2 SVGEGT.

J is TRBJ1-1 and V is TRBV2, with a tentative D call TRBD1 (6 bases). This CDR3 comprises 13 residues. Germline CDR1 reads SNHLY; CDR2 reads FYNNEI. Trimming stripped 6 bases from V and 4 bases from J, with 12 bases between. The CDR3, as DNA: TGTGCCAGCAGCAGACAGGATGGCACTGAAGCTTTCTTT. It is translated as CASSRQDGTEAFF. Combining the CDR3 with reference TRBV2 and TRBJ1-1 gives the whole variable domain EPEVTQTPSHQVTQMGQEVILRCVPISNHLYFYWYRQILGQKVEFLVSFYNNEISEKSEIFDDQFSVERPDGSNFTLKIRSTKLEDSAMYFCASSRQDGTEAFFGQGTRLTVV.

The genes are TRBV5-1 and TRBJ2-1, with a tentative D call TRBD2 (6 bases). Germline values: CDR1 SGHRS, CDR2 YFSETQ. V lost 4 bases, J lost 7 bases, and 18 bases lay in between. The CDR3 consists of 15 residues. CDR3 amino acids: CASSRGEPVVNEQFF. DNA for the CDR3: TGCGCCAGCAGCCGCGGGGAGCCTGTCGTTAATGAGCAGTTCTTC.

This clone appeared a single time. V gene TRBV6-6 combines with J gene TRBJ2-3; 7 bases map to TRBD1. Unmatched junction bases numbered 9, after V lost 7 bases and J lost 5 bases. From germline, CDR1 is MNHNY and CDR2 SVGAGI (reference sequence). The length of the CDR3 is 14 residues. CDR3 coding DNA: TGTGCCAGCAAATTAAGGGGGCGCGGAGATACGCAGTATTTT. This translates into CASKLRGRGDTQYF.

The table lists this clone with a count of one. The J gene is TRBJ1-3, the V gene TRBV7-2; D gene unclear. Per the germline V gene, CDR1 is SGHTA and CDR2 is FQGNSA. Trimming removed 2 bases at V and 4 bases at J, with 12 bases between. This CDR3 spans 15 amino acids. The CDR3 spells CASSLSAILGNTIYF. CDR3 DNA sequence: TGTGCCAGCAGCTTATCAGCCATTCTCGGAAACACCATATATTTT.

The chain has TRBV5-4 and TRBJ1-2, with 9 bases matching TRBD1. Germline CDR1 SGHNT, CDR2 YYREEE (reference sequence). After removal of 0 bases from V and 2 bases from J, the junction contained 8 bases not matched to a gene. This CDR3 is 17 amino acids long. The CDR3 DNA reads TGTGCCAGCAGCTTGGCTTTGGACAGGGGAGTCAACTATGGCTACACCTTC. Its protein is CASSLALDRGVNYGYTF.

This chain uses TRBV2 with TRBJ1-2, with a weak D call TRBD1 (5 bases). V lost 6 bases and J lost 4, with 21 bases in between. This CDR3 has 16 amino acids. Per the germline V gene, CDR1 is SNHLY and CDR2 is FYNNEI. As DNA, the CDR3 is TGTGCCAGCAGGCGGGTCCTGGGGACTTTCCTCTATGGCTACACCTTC. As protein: CASRRVLGTFLYGYTF.

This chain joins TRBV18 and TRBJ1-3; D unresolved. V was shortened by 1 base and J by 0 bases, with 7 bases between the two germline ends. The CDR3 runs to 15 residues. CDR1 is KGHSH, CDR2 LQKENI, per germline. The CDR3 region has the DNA TGTGCCAGCTCACCACAGGGAAGCTCTGGAAACACCATATATTTT. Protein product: CASSPQGSSGNTIYF.